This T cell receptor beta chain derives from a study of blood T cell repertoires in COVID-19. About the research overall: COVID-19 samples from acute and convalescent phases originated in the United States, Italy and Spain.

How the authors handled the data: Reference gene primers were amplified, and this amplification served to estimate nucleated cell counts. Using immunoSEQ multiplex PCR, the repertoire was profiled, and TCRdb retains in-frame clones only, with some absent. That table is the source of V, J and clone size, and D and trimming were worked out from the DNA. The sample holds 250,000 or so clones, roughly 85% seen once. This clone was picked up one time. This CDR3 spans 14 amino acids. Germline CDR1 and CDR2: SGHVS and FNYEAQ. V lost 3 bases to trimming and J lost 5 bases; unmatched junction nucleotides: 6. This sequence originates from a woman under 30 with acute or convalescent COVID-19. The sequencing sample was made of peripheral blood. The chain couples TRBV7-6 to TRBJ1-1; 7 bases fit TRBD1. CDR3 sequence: CASSFTGVGTEAFF. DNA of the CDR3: TGTGCCAGCAGCTTCACAGGGGTGGGAACTGAAGCTTTCTTT.